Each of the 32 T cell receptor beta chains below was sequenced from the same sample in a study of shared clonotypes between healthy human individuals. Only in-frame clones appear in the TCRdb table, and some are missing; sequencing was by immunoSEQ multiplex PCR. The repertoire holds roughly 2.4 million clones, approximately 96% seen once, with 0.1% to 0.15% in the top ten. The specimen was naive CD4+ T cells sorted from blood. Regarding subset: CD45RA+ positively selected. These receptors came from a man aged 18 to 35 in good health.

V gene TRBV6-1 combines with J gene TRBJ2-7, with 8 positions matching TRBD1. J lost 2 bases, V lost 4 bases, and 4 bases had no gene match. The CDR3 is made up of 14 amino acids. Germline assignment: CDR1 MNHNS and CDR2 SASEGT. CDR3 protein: CASSAVQGAYEQYF. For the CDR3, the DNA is TGTGCCAGCAGTGCGGTACAGGGGGCCTACGAGCAGTACTTC.

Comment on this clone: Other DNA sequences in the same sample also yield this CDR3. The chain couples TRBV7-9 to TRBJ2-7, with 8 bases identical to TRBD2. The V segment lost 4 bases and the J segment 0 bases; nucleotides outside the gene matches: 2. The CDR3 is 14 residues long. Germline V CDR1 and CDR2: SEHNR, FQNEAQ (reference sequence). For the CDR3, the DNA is TGTGCCAGCAGCTCTAGCGGGCTCTCCTACGAGCAGTACTTC. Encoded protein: CASSSSGLSYEQYF.

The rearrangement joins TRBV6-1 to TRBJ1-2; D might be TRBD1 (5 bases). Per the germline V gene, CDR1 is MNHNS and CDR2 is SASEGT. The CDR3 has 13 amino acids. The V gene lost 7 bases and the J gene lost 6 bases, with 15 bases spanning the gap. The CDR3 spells CASKLREGNGYTF. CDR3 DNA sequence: TGTGCCAGCAAACTCCGGGAGGGGAATGGCTACACCTTC.

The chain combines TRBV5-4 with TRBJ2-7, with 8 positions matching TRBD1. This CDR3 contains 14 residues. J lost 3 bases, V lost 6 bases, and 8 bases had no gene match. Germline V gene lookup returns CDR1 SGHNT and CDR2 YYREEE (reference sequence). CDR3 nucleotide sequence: TGTGCCAGCAAGAAAAAGGGACAGGACTACGAGCAGTACTTC. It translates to CASKKKGQDYEQYF.

CDR3 in DNA: TGTGCCATCACCGGGACAGGGAACGAGCAGTACTTC. Protein product: CAITGTGNEQYF. This chain connects TRBV10-3 to TRBJ2-7; 9 positions match TRBD1. Losses at the gene ends were 7 bases for V and 5 bases for J; bases not matched to a gene: 3. The CDR3 length is 12 residues. Germline V CDR1 and CDR2: ENHRY, SYGVKD.

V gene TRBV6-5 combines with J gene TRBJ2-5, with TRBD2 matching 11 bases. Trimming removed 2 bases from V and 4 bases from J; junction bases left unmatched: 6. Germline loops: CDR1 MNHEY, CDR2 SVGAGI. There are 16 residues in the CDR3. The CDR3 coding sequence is TGTGCCAGCAGTTACGGTAGCGGGGGGGCCGGAGAGACCCAGTACTTC. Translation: CASSYGSGGAGETQYF.

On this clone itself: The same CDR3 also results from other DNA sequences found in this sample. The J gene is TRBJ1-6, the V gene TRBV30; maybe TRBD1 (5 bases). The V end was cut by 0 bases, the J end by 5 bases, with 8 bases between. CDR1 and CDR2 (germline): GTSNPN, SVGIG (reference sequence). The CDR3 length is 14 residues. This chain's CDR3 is CAWSVGGDNSPLHF. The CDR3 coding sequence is TGTGCCTGGAGTGTAGGAGGGGATAATTCACCCCTCCACTTT.

The CDR3: CASSQPDRGNQPQHF. The CDR3 nucleotides are TGTGCCAGCAGCCAACCGGACAGGGGCAATCAGCCCCAGCATTTT. V and J are TRBV7-8 and TRBJ1-5; TRBD1 matches at 8 bases. The germline V gene has CDR1 SGHVS and CDR2 FQNEAQ. The CDR3 loop spans 15 amino acids. V gave up 5 bases and J gave up 2 bases; unmatched junction bases: 5.

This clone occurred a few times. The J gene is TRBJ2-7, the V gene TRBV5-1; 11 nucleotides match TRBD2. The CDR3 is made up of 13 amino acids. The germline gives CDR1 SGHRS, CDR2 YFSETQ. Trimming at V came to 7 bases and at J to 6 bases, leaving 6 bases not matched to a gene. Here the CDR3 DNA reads TGCGCCAGCGCGGCCGGGACTAGCGGCGAGCAGTACTTC. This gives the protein CASAAGTSGEQYF.

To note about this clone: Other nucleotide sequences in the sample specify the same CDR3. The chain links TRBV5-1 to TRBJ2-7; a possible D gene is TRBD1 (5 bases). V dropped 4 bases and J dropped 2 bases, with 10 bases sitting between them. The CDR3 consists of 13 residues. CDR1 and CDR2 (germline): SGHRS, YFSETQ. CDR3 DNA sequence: TGCGCCAGCAGCCTTACAGGCCCCTACGAGCAGTACTTC. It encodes CASSLTGPYEQYF.

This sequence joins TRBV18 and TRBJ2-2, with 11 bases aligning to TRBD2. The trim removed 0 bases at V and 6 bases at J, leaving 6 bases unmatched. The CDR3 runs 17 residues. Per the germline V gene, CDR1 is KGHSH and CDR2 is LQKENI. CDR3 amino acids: CASSPPGLAGGAGELFF. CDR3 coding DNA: TGTGCCAGCTCACCACCCGGGCTAGCGGGAGGAGCCGGGGAGCTGTTTTTT.

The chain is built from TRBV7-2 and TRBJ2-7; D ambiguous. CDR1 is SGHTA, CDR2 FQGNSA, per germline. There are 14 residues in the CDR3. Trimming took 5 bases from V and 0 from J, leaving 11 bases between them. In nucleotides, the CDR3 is TGTGCCAGCAGCCCCCCGGGCAGCTCCTACGAGCAGTACTTC. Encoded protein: CASSPPGSSYEQYF.

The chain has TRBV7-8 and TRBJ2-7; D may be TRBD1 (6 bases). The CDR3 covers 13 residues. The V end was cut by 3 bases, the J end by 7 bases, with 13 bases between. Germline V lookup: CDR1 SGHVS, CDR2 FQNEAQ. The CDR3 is CASSFNRAGEQYF. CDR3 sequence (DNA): TGTGCCAGCAGCTTTAACAGGGCCGGGGAGCAGTACTTC.

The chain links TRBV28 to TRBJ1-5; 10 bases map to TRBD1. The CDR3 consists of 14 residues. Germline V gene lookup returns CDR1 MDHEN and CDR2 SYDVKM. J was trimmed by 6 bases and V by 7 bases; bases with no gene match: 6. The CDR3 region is CASISRDRGQPQHF. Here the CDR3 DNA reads TGTGCCAGCATAAGCCGGGACAGGGGTCAGCCCCAGCATTTT. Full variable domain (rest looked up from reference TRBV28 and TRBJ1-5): DVKVTQSSRYLVKRTGEKVFLECVQDMDHENMFWYRQDPGLGLRLIYFSYDVKMKEKGDIPEGYSVSREKKERFSLILESASTNQTSMYLCASISRDRGQPQHFGDGTRLSIL.

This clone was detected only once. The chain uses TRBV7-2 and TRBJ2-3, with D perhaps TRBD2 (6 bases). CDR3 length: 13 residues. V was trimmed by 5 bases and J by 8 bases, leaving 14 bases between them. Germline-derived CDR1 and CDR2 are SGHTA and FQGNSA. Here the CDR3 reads CASSGRPGGTQYF. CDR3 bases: TGTGCCAGCAGCGGCCGACCCGGGGGTACGCAGTATTTT.

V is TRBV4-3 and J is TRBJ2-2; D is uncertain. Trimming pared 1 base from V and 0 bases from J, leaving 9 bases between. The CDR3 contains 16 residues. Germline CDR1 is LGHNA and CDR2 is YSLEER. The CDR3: CASSQGGLANTGELFF. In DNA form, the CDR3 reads TGCGCCAGCAGCCAAGGAGGTCTAGCGAACACCGGGGAGCTGTTTTTT.

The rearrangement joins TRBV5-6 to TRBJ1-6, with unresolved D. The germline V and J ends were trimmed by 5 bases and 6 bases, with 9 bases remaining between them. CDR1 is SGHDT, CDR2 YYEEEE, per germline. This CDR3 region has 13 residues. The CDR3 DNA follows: TGTGCCAGCAGACGGGGTGGTAATTCACCCCTCCACTTT. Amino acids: CASRRGGNSPLHF.

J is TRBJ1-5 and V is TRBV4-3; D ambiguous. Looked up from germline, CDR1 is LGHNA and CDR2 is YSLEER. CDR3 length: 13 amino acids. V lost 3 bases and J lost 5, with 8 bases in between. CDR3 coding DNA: TGCGCCAGCAGCCACAGCACGGATCAGCCCCAGCATTTT. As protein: CASSHSTDQPQHF.

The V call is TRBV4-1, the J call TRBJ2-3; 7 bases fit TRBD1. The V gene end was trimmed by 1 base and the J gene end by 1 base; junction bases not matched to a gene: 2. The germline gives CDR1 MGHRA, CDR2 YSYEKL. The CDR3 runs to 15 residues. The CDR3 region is CASSQGQGRTDTQYF. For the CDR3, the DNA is TGCGCCAGCAGCCAAGGACAGGGACGCACAGATACGCAGTATTTT.

Written as DNA, the CDR3 is TGTGCCAGCAGCTTAGGCCTAGCGGGGGGTACGCAGTATTTT. This sequence encodes CASSLGLAGGTQYF. The chain is built from TRBV11-3 and TRBJ2-3; TRBD2 aligns across 11 bases. CDR1 is SGHNT and CDR2 is YENEEA in the germline V gene. After removal of 1 base from V and 8 bases from J, the junction contained 2 bases not matched to a gene. This CDR3 is 14 amino acids long.

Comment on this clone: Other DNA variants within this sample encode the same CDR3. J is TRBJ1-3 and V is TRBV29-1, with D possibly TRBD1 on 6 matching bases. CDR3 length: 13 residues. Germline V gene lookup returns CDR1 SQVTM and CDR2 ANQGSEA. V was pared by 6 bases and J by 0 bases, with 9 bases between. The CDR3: CSVGQNSGNTIYF. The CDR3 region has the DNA TGCAGCGTGGGACAAAACTCTGGAAACACCATATATTTT. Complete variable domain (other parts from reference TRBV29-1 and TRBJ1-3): SAVISQKPSRDICQRGTSLTIQCQVDSQVTMMFWYRQQPGQSLTLIATANQGSEATYESGFVIDKFPISRPNLTFSTLTVSNMSPEDSSIYLCSVGQNSGNTIYFGEGSWLTVV.

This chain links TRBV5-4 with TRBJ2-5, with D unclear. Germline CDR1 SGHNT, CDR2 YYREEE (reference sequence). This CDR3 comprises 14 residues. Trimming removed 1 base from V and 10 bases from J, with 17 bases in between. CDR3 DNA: TGTGCCAGCAGCTTGACCACCGATACAGAAGGCCAGTACTTC. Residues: CASSLTTDTEGQYF.

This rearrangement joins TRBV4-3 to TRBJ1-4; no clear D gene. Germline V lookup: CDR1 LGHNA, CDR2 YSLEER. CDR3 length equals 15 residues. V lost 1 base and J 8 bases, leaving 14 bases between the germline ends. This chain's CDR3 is CASSQGVGFLEKLFF. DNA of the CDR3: TGCGCCAGCAGCCAAGGTGTGGGTTTTTTGGAAAAACTGTTTTTT.

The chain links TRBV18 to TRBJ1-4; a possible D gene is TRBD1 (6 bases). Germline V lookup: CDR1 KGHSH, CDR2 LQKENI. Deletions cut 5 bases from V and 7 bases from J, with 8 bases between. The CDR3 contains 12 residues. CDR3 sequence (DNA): TGTGCCAGCTCATGGGGGCCTGAAAAACTGTTTTTT. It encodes CASSWGPEKLFF.

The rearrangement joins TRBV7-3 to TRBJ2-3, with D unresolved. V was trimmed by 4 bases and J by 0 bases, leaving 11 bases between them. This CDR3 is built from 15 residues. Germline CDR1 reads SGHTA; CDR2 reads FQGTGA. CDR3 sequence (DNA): TGTGCCAGCAGCTCTGGCGGCACTAGCACAGATACGCAGTATTTT. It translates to CASSSGGTSTDTQYF.

Here the CDR3 reads CASSLKLQGGSTEAFF. The DNA for the CDR3 is TGCGCCAGCAGCCTAAAACTTCAGGGAGGATCCACTGAAGCTTTCTTT. The chain uses TRBV5-1 and TRBJ1-1, with D perhaps matching TRBD1 (5 bases). V gave up 4 bases and J gave up 4 bases, with 20 bases separating them. The length of the CDR3 is 16 residues. CDR1 SGHRS and CDR2 YFSETQ come from the germline V gene. The full variable domain, completed using reference TRBV5-1 and TRBJ1-1, is KAGVTQTPRYLIKTRGQQVTLSCSPISGHRSVSWYQQTPGQGLQFLFEYFSETQRNKGNFPGRFSGRQFSNSRSEMNVSTLELGDSALYLCASSLKLQGGSTEAFFGQGTRLTVV.

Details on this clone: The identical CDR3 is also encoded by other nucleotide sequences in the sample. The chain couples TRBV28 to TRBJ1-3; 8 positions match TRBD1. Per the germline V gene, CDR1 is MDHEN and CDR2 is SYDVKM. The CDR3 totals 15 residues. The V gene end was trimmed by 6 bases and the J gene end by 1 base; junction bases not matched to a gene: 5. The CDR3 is CASSLTGGSGNTIYF. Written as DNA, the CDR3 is TGTGCCAGCAGCCTAACAGGGGGATCTGGAAACACCATATATTTT.

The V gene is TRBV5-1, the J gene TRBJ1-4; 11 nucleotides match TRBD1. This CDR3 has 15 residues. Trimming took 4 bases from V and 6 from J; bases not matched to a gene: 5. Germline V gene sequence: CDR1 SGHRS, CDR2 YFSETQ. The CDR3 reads CASSIGQGAYEKLFF. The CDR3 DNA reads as TGCGCCAGCAGCATCGGACAGGGGGCCTATGAAAAACTGTTTTTT.

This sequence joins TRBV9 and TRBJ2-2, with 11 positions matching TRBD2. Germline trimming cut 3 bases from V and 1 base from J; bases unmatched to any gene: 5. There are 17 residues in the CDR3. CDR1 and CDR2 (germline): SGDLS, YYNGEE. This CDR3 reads CASSARLAGKNTGELFF. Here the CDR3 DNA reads TGTGCCAGCAGCGCCCGACTAGCGGGAAAGAACACCGGGGAGCTGTTTTTT.

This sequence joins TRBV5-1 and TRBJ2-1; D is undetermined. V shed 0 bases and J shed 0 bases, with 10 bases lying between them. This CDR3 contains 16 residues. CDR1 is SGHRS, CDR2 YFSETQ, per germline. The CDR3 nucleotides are TGCGCCAGCAGCTTGGAGGGCAACCCCTCCTACAATGAGCAGTTCTTC. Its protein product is CASSLEGNPSYNEQFF.

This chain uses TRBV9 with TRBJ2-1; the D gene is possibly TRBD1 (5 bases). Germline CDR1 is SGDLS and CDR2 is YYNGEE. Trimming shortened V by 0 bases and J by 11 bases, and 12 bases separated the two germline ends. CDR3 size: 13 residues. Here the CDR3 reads CASSVAGAPQQFF. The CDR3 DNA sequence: TGTGCCAGCAGCGTAGCTGGGGCCCCACAGCAGTTCTTC.

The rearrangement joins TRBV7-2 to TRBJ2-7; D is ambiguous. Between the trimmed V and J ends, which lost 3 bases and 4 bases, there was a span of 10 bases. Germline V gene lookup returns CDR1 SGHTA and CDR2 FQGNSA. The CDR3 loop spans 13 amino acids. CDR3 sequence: CASSFLDRYEQYF. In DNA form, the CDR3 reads TGTGCCAGCAGCTTCCTGGACCGGTACGAGCAGTACTTC.